The entry below describes one TCR beta chain. Generated by immunoSEQ multiplex PCR, the TCRdb table keeps only in-frame clones and is missing some. Altogether just over 1,500 clones are present, roughly 86% being singletons, with the ten largest covering about 7%. The CDR3 is 15 amino acids. CDR1 is MNHEY and CDR2 is SMNVEV in the germline V gene (reference sequence). Trimming shortened V by 3 bases and J by 2 bases, and 13 bases separated the two germline ends. This sample stems from a study of chemoradiotherapy in HPV16-positive cancers. This sample comprised tumor tissue, obtained from a patient who underwent chemoradiotherapy. The TCR comes from a human donor with HPV-associated anogenital cancer. This chain links TRBV27 with TRBJ1-2; D may be TRBD1 (5 bases). The DNA of the CDR3 is TGTGCCAGCAGTTTCCTTGTGGGGGGGAACTATGGCTACACCTTC. It codes for CASSFLVGGNYGYTF.